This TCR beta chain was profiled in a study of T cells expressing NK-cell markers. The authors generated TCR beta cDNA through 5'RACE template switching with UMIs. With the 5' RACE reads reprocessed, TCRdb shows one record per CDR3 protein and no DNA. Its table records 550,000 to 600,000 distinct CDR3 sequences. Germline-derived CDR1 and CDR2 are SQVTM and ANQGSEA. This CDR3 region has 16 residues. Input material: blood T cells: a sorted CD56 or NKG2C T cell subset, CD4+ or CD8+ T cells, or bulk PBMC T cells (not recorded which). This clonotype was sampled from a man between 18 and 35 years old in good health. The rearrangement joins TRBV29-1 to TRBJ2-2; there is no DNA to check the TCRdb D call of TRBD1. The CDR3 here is CSVEGLAGRSTGELFF.